This T cell receptor (beta chain) was sequenced in a study of blood T cells in healthy people across ages. CDR3 size: 13 residues. The germline V gene encodes CDR1 SQVTM and CDR2 ANQGSEA. V was clipped by 4 bases and J by 1 base, with 10 bases between them. Findings and caveats of the study: Comparison with aged donors showed that long-lived donors had more naive CD4+ cells and higher diversity. A roughly linear age-dependent decrease characterized TCR beta diversity per million T cells.

Isolated per sample were at least 7 million PBMCs. This clonotype appeared a few times. Antigen: not known. Alongside a J-beta primer mix, a sample-barcoded 5' primer served in a second PCR lasting roughly 6 to 12 cycles. Each CDR3 protein is one row after TCRdb ran MiXCR on the 5' RACE reads. The data contain more than 600,000 distinct CDR3 sequences, just under 25% of them singletons. These same data were also listed under a study on T cells of mothers and their children.

This clonotype originated in a boy under 18 in good health. The sequenced sample was blood. The chain carries TRBV29-1 and TRBJ1-1; D is undetermined. This CDR3 reads CSVAITSNTEAFF. The CDR3 region has the DNA TGCAGCGTTGCCATTACATCGAACACTGAAGCTTTCTTT. The full variable domain, its missing parts supplied by reference TRBV29-1 and TRBJ1-1, is SAVISQKPSRDICQRGTSLTIQCQVDSQVTMMFWYRQQPGQSLTLIATANQGSEATYESGFVIDKFPISRPNLTFSTLTVSNMSPEDSSIYLCSVAITSNTEAFFGQGTRLTVV.